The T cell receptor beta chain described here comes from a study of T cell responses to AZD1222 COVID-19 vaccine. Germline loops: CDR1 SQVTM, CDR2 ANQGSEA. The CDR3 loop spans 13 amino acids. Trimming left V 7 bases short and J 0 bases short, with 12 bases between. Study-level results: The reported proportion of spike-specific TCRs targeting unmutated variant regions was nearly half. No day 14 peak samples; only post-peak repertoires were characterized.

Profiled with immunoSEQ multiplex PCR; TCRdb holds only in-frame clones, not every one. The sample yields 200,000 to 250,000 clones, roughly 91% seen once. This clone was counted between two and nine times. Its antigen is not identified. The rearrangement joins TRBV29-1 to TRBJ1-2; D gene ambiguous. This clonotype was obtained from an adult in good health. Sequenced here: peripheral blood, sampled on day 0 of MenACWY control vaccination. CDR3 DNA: TGCAGCGCCTCGGGCAGGTCTAACTATGGCTACACCTTC. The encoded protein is CSASGRSNYGYTF.